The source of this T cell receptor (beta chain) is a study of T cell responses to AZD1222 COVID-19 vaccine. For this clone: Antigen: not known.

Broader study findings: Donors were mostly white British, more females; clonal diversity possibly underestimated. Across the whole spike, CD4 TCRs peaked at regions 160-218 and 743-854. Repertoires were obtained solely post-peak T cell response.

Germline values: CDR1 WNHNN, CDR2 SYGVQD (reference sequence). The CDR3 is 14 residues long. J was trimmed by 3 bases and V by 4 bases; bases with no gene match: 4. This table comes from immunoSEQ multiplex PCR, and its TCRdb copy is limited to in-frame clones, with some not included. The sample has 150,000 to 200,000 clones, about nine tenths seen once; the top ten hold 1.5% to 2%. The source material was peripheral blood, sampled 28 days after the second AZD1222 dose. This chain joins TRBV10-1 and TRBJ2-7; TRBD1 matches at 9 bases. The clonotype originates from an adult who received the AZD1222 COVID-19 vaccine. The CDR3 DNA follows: TGCGCCAGCAGTGCCGGGACAGGGTACTACGAGCAGTACTTC. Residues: CASSAGTGYYEQYF.